The 6 T cell receptor beta chains below come from one sample, sequenced in a study of OX40 agonist ivuxolimab in advanced cancers. Clones were sequenced by immunoSEQ multiplex PCR, and TCRdb holds only the in-frame ones, with some missing. Of roughly 27,000 clones detected, around 81% appear once; the ten largest clones hold about 32%. The sample in question was CD4+ or CD8+ T cells sorted from blood, obtained in a trial of the OX40 agonist ivuxolimab. These receptors came from an adult with an advanced solid tumor such as melanoma, head and neck, liver or kidney cancer.

The CDR3 bases are TGTGCCAGCAGACACGGGACTAGCGGACGTTACTACGAGCAGTACTTC. Protein sequence: CASRHGTSGRYYEQYF. V is TRBV28 and J is TRBJ2-7; 11 bases line up with TRBD2. This CDR3 is built from 16 residues. Trimming took 6 bases from V and 3 from J; bases not matched to a gene: 10. Germline V gives CDR1 MDHEN, CDR2 SYDVKM. The variable domain in full, completed from reference TRBV28 and TRBJ2-7, reads DVKVTQSSRYLVKRTGEKVFLECVQDMDHENMFWYRQDPGLGLRLIYFSYDVKMKEKGDIPEGYSVSREKKERFSLILESASTNQTSMYLCASRHGTSGRYYEQYFGPGTRLTVT.

This clone was observed once. The rearrangement links TRBV7-8 to TRBJ2-2; D might be TRBD2 (6 bases). The CDR3 contains 13 residues. Germline assignment: CDR1 SGHVS and CDR2 FQNEAQ. V lost 5 bases to trimming and J lost 11 bases, with 15 bases between them. As DNA, the CDR3 is TGTGCCAGCAGCCCGGGGACTCCGGGCGAGCTGTTTTTT. It specifies CASSPGTPGELFF.

The rearrangement joins TRBV19 to TRBJ2-3; 8 bases are a match to TRBD2. The CDR3 is 15 amino acids. Germline V lookup: CDR1 LNHDA, CDR2 SQIVND (reference sequence). V trimming: 3 bases; J trimming: 5 bases; junction bases outside the gene matches: 7. The CDR3 DNA reads as TGTGCCAGTAGTATTCGGCGGGAGGTAGTAGATACGCAGTATTTT. Translation gives CASSIRREVVDTQYF.

The rearrangement uses TRBV2 and TRBJ1-2; D is unresolved. V was shortened by 1 base and J by 1 base, with 10 bases between the two germline ends. CDR3 size: 15 residues. Germline CDR1 is SNHLY and CDR2 is FYNNEI. The CDR3 DNA follows: TGTGCCAGCAGTGAAGAGGTGGGAAGTAACTATGGCTACACCTTC. As protein: CASSEEVGSNYGYTF.

J is TRBJ1-1 and V is TRBV7-8, with 9 bases fitting TRBD1. The CDR3 covers 19 residues. The germline V gene has CDR1 SGHVS and CDR2 FQNEAQ. The junction had 17 bases not matched to a gene; V was cut back by 5 bases and J by 1 base. The CDR3 sequence: CASSRFGPGTGRENTEAFF. The CDR3, as DNA: TGTGCCAGCAGCCGTTTTGGTCCCGGGACAGGGAGGGAGAACACTGAAGCTTTCTTT.

The rearrangement uses TRBV7-6 and TRBJ2-2, with D possibly TRBD2 on 5 matching bases. Germline CDR1 is SGHVS and CDR2 is FNYEAQ. V lost 1 base to trimming and J lost 3 bases, with 12 bases between them. This CDR3 is 16 amino acids long. In DNA form, the CDR3 reads TGTGCCAGCAGCTTAGTCGACGGGGATTACACCGGGGAGCTGTTTTTT. It codes for CASSLVDGDYTGELFF.